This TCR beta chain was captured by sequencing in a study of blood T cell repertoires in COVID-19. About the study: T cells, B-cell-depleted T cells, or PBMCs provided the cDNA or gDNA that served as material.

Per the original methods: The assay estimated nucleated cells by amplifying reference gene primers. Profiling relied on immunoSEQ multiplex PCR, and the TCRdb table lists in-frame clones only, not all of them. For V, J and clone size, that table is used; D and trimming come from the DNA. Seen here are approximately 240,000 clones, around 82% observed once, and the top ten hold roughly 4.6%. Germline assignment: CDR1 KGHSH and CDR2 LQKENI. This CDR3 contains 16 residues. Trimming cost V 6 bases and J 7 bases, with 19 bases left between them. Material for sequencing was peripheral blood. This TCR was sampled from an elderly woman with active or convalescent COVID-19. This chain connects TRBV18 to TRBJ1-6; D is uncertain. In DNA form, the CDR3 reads TGTGCCAGCTCCAACTCAATCGGCGGAACAAATTCACCCCTCCACTTT. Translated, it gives CASSNSIGGTNSPLHF.